This T cell receptor (beta chain) was sequenced for a study of identical twins. Study-level points and caveats: Zero-insertion analyses were open to partial confounding by invariant MAIT and iNKT cells. Out-of-frame sharing of TCR alpha in monozygotic twins was underestimated by models.

Turning to this clonotype: Its specificity is unknown.

Healthy Caucasians, and only they, were the donors. The CDR3 is 16 residues long. Germline V gene data show CDR1 as KGHDR and CDR2 as SFDVKD. The germline V and J ends were trimmed by 5 bases and 6 bases, with 19 bases remaining between them. It was template switching that added a universal primer site, and there were unique molecular identifiers on the cDNA. TCRdb reprocessed the 5' RACE reads via MiXCR and lists one record per CDR3 protein. The sample gives 1.5 million to 2 million distinct CDR3 sequences, about 30% of which show up once; approximately 0.25% is in the top ten. This TCR was recovered from a newborn girl in good health. The rearrangement uses TRBV24-1 and TRBJ2-1; D could derive from TRBD1 or TRBD2 (5 bases each). The sample comprised cord blood. The CDR3 nucleotides read TGTGCCACCAGTGTAGGTCTTCTCAGGGACCTCAATGAGCAGTTCTTC. It specifies CATSVGLLRDLNEQFF.